The rows below give T cell receptor beta chains drawn from one sample of a study. One entry per CDR3 protein results from TCRdb running MiXCR on the 5' RACE reads. The sample lists some 64,000 distinct CDR3 sequences, roughly 23% seen once, with 2.5% to 3.5% in the top ten. The sample was memory CD4+ T cells sorted from a lymph node. Every receptor here comes from a female donor with breast cancer. The CDR3 runs from the conserved cysteine through the conserved F or W. D genes are given only for firm matches.

V gene: TRBV7-2
D gene: NA
J gene: TRBJ2-1
CDR3 protein: CASSLARAHEQFF

V gene: TRBV7-9
D gene: NA
J gene: TRBJ2-4
CDR3 protein: CAPQVAKNIQYF

V gene: TRBV5-1
D gene: NA
J gene: TRBJ1-6
CDR3 protein: CASTPETGDSPLHF

V gene: TRBV7-9
D gene: NA
J gene: TRBJ2-3
CDR3 protein: CASRPGLRRALSDTQYF

V gene: TRBV6-2/TRBV6-3
D gene: TRBD1
J gene: TRBJ1-1
CDR3 protein: CASTEQGARPEAFF

V gene: TRBV20-1
D gene: NA
J gene: TRBJ1-5
CDR3 protein: CSAREPGGTQHF

V gene: TRBV20-1
D gene: NA
J gene: TRBJ2-5
CDR3 protein: CSAIDTDRAFYQETQYF

V gene: TRBV6-5
D gene: TRBD1
J gene: TRBJ1-2
CDR3 protein: CASSLRRDSYGYTF

V gene: TRBV7-2
D gene: TRBD1
J gene: TRBJ1-3
CDR3 protein: CASSLAPGTGNTIYF

V gene: TRBV5-1
D gene: NA
J gene: TRBJ1-1
CDR3 protein: CASSWSPNTEAFF

V gene: TRBV2
D gene: NA
J gene: TRBJ1-5
CDR3 protein: CASSDGINQPQHF

V gene: TRBV7-2
D gene: TRBD2
J gene: TRBJ2-3
CDR3 protein: CASSYRLAGGGDTQYF

V gene: TRBV20-1
D gene: NA
J gene: TRBJ2-3
CDR3 protein: CSVKGAGGTDTQYF

V gene: TRBV4-3
D gene: TRBD1
J gene: TRBJ2-6
CDR3 protein: CASSSDRGPGANVLTF

V gene: TRBV6-6
D gene: NA
J gene: TRBJ1-2
CDR3 protein: CASSYGSANNYGYTF

V gene: TRBV20-1
D gene: NA
J gene: TRBJ1-1
CDR3 protein: CSVPLQGRTEAFF

V gene: TRBV7-2
D gene: NA
J gene: TRBJ1-4
CDR3 protein: CASSLQVATNEKLFF

V gene: TRBV19
D gene: TRBD2
J gene: TRBJ2-7
CDR3 protein: CASSAGGDEQYF

V gene: TRBV5-1
D gene: NA
J gene: TRBJ1-6
CDR3 protein: CASTVNGGGNSPLHF

V gene: TRBV4-3
D gene: NA
J gene: TRBJ2-7
CDR3 protein: CASSQEGVRGFSYEQYF

V gene: TRBV12-3/TRBV12-4
D gene: NA
J gene: TRBJ1-2
CDR3 protein: CASSLMAAAGGAGYTF

V gene: TRBV6-6
D gene: NA
J gene: TRBJ1-1
CDR3 protein: CASSSTGNTEAFF

V gene: TRBV28
D gene: NA
J gene: TRBJ1-4
CDR3 protein: CASSFRKEKLFF

V gene: TRBV30
D gene: NA
J gene: TRBJ2-4
CDR3 protein: CAWSGRGNIQYF

V gene: TRBV20-1
D gene: NA
J gene: TRBJ2-1
CDR3 protein: CSARFSRGYNEQFF

V gene: TRBV6-2/TRBV6-3
D gene: NA
J gene: TRBJ1-5
CDR3 protein: CASSPGFRGNQPQHF

V gene: TRBV25-1
D gene: TRBD1
J gene: TRBJ1-1
CDR3 protein: CASSARTGSTEAFF

V gene: TRBV27
D gene: TRBD1
J gene: TRBJ1-4
CDR3 protein: CASSPTGGWDEKLFF

V gene: TRBV5-4
D gene: NA
J gene: TRBJ2-2
CDR3 protein: CASTLVGGAGELFF

V gene: TRBV6-1
D gene: NA
J gene: TRBJ1-4
CDR3 protein: CASSGGGDGEKLFF

V gene: TRBV5-4
D gene: TRBD1
J gene: TRBJ1-2
CDR3 protein: CASSPGLTGMCGYTF

V gene: TRBV6-5
D gene: TRBD1
J gene: TRBJ2-1
CDR3 protein: CASTTPNTGARLNYNEQFF

V gene: TRBV12-3/TRBV12-4
D gene: TRBD2
J gene: TRBJ2-1
CDR3 protein: CASSFGRPSGRSYNEQFF

V gene: TRBV30
D gene: NA
J gene: TRBJ1-5
CDR3 protein: CAWSVGQGRIQPQHF

V gene: TRBV29-1
D gene: NA
J gene: TRBJ1-1
CDR3 protein: CSVERDTSEAFF

V gene: TRBV6-1
D gene: NA
J gene: TRBJ1-2
CDR3 protein: CASTEGSGTDYGYTF

V gene: TRBV20-1
D gene: NA
J gene: TRBJ2-3
CDR3 protein: CSASTGGGTDTQYF

V gene: TRBV7-2
D gene: TRBD2
J gene: TRBJ2-5
CDR3 protein: CASSLPGRGQETQYF

V gene: TRBV20-1
D gene: NA
J gene: TRBJ2-7
CDR3 protein: CSASASSYEQYF

V gene: TRBV20-1
D gene: TRBD1
J gene: TRBJ1-3
CDR3 protein: CSGTGGGNTIYF

V gene: TRBV5-1
D gene: TRBD1
J gene: TRBJ1-1
CDR3 protein: CANSLGQDRTEAFF

V gene: TRBV19
D gene: TRBD2
J gene: TRBJ2-5
CDR3 protein: CASSILAGETQYF

V gene: TRBV7-6
D gene: NA
J gene: TRBJ2-1
CDR3 protein: CASSIRAEGGEQFF

V gene: TRBV11-2
D gene: NA
J gene: TRBJ1-5
CDR3 protein: CASSSDSDQPQHF

V gene: TRBV20-1
D gene: TRBD2
J gene: TRBJ2-1
CDR3 protein: CSAESGREALGQFF

V gene: TRBV6-6
D gene: NA
J gene: NA
CDR3 protein: CASGPRGEEAQFF

V gene: TRBV6-1
D gene: NA
J gene: TRBJ2-1
CDR3 protein: CASSRLDEQFF

V gene: TRBV9
D gene: NA
J gene: TRBJ2-3
CDR3 protein: CASSVAQADTQYF

V gene: TRBV4-3
D gene: NA
J gene: TRBJ1-6
CDR3 protein: CASSQDGAPGGTSPLHF

V gene: TRBV27
D gene: NA
J gene: TRBJ1-2
CDR3 protein: CASSSRGTGYTF

V gene: TRBV11-2
D gene: TRBD1
J gene: TRBJ1-1
CDR3 protein: CASSHGQGYTEAFF

V gene: TRBV20-1
D gene: NA
J gene: TRBJ2-3
CDR3 protein: CSARDEGPDTQYF

V gene: TRBV5-1
D gene: TRBD1
J gene: TRBJ2-5
CDR3 protein: CASSQTGAGSQETQYF

V gene: TRBV7-2
D gene: NA
J gene: TRBJ1-5
CDR3 protein: CASSLTSFSPQHF

V gene: TRBV9
D gene: TRBD1
J gene: TRBJ2-7
CDR3 protein: CASSAEDRGPYEQYF

V gene: TRBV12-3/TRBV12-4
D gene: TRBD2
J gene: TRBJ2-7
CDR3 protein: CASRPGLAEYEQYF

V gene: TRBV11-2
D gene: NA
J gene: TRBJ1-1
CDR3 protein: CASSLERTEAFF

V gene: TRBV7-3
D gene: NA
J gene: TRBJ2-1
CDR3 protein: CASSLESSYNEQFF

V gene: TRBV6-1
D gene: NA
J gene: TRBJ1-5
CDR3 protein: CASSEAGAVGQPQHF